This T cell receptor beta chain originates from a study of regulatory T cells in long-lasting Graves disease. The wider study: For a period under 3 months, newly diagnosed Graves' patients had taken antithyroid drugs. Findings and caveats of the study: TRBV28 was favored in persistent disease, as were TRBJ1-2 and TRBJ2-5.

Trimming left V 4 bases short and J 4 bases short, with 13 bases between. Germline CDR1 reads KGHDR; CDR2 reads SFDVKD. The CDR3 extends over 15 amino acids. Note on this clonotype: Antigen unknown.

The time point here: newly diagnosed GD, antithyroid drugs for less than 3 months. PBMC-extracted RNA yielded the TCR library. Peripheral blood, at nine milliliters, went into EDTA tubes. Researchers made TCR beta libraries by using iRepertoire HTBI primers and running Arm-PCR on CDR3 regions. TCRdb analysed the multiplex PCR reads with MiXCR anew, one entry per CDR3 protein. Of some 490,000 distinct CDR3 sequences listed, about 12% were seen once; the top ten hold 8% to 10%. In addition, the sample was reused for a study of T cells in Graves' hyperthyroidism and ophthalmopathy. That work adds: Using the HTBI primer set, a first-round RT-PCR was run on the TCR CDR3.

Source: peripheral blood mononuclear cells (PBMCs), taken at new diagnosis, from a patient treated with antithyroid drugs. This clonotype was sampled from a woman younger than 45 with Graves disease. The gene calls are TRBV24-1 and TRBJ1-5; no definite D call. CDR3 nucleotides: TGTGCCACCAGTGACCCCCAGACCGGGAATCAGCCCCAGCATTTT. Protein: CATSDPQTGNQPQHF.